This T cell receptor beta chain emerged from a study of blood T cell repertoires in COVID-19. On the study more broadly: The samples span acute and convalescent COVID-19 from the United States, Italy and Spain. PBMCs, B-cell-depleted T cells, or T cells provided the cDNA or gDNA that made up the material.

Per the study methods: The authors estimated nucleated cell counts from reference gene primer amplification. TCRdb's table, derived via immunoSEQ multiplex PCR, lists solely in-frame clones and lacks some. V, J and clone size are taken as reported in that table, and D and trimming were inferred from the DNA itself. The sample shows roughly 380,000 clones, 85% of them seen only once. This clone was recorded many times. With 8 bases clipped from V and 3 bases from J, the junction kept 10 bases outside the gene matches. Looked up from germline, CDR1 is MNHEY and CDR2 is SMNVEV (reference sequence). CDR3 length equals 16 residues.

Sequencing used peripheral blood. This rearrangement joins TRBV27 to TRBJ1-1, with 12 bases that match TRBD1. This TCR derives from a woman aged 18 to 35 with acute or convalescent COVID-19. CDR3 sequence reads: CASHVGTGGADTEAFF. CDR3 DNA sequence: TGTGCCAGCCACGTCGGGACAGGGGGCGCCGACACTGAAGCTTTCTTT.